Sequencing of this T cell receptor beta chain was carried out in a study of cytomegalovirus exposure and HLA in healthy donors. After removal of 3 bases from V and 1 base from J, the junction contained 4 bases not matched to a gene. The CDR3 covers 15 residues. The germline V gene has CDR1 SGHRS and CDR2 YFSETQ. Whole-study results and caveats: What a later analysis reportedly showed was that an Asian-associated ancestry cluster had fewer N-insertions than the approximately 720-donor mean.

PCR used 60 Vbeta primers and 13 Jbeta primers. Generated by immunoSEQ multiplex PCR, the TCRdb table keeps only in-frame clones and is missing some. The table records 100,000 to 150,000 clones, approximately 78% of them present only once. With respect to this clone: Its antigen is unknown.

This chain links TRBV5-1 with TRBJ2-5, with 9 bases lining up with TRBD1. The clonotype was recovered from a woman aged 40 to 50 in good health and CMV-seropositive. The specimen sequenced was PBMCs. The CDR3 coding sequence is TGCGCCAGCAGCTCACAGGGGGCCCTCCAAGAGACCCAGTACTTC. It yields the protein CASSSQGALQETQYF.